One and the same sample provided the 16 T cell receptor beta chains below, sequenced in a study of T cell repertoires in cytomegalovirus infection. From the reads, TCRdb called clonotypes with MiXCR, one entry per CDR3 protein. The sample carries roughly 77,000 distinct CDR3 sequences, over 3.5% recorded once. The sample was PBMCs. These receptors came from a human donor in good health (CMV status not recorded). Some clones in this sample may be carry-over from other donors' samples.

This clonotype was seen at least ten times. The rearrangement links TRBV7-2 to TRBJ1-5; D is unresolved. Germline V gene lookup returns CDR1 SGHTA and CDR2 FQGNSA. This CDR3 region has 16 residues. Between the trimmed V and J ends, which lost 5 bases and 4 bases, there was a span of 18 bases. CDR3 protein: CASSPLDGVRNQPQHF. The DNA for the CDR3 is TGTGCCAGCAGCCCATTGGACGGAGTGAGGAATCAGCCCCAGCATTTT.

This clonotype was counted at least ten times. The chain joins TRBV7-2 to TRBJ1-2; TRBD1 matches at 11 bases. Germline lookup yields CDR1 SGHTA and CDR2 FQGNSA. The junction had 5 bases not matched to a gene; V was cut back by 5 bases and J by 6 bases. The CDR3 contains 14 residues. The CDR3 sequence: CASSPGQGADGYTF. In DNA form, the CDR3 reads TGTGCCAGCAGCCCTGGACAGGGGGCGGATGGCTACACCTTC.

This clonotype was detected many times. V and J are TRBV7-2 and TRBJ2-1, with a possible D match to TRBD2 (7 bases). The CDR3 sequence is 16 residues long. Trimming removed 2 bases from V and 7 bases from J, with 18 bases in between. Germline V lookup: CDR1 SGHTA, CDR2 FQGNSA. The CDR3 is CASSLMGGGGANEQFF. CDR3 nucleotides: TGTGCCAGCAGCTTAATGGGGGGGGGCGGGGCAAATGAGCAGTTCTTC.

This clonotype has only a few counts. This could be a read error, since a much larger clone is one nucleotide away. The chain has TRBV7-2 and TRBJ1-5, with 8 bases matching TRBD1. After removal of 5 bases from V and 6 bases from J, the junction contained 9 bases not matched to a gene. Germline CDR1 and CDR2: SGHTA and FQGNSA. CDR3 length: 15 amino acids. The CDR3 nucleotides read TGTGCCAGCAGCCTAACGGACAGGGTGACTCAGCCCCAGCATTTT. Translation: CASSLTDRVTQPQHF.

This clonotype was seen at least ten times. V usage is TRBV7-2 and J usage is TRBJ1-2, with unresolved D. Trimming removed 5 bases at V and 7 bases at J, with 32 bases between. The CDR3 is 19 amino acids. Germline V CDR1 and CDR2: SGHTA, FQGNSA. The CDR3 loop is CASSDFATISGRWASGYTF. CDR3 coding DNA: TGTGCCAGCAGCGACTTCGCGACAATTAGCGGACGATGGGCGTCTGGCTACACCTTC.

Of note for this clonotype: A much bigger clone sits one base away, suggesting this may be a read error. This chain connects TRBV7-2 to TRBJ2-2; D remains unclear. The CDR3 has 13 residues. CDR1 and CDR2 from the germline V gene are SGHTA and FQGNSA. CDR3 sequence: CASCLVNTGELFF. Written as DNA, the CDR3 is TGTGCCAGCTGCTTAGTTAACACCGGGGAGCTGTTTTTT.

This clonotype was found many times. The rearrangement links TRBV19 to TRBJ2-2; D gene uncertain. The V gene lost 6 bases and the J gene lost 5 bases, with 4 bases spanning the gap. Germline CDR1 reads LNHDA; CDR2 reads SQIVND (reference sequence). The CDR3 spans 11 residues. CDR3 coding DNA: TGTGCCAGTAGAAGGACCGGGGAGCTGTTTTTT. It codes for CASRRTGELFF.

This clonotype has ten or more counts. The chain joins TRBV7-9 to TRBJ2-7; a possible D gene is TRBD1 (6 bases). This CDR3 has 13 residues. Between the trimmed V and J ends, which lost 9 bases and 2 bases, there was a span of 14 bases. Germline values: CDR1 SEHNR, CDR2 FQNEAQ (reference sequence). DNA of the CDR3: TGTGCCAGTACCGGGACATTGACCTACGAGCAGTACTTC. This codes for CASTGTLTYEQYF. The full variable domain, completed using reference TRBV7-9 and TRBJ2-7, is DTGVSQNPRHKITKRGQNVTFRCDPISEHNRLYWYRQTLGQGPEFLTYFQNEAQLEKSRLLSDRFSAERPKGSFSTLEIQRTEQGDSAMYLCASTGTLTYEQYFGPGTRLTVT.

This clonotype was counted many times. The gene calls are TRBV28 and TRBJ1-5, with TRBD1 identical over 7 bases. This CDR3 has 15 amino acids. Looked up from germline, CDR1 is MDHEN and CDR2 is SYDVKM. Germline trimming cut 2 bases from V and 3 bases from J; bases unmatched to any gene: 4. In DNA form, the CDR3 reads TGTGCCAGCAGTTTAAGGGGACAGATCAATCAGCCCCAGCATTTT. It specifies CASSLRGQINQPQHF. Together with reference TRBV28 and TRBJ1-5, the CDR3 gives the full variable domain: DVKVTQSSRYLVKRTGEKVFLECVQDMDHENMFWYRQDPGLGLRLIYFSYDVKMKEKGDIPEGYSVSREKKERFSLILESASTNQTSMYLCASSLRGQINQPQHFGDGTRLSIL.

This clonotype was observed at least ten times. The CDR3 DNA sequence: TGTGCCAGCAGGTTGGAGGGGGACACAGATACGCAGTATTTT. Translated, it gives CASRLEGDTDTQYF. The V gene is TRBV7-8, the J gene TRBJ2-3; D tentatively reads TRBD1 or TRBD2 (6 bases each). CDR3 size: 14 residues. Germline lookup yields CDR1 SGHVS and CDR2 FQNEAQ. Trimming pared 6 bases from V and 2 bases from J, leaving 12 bases between.

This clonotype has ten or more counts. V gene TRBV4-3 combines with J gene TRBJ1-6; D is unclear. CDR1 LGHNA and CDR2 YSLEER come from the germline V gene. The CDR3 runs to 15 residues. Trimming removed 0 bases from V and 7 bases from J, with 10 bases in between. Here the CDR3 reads CASSQEPGYNSPLHF. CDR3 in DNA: TGCGCCAGCAGCCAAGAACCGGGGTACAATTCACCCCTCCACTTT.

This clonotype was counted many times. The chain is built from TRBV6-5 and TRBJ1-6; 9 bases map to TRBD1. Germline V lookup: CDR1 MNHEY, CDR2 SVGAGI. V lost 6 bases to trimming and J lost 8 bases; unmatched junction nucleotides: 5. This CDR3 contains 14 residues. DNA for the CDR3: TGTGCCAGCAGCCGGGACAGGGCTTATTCACCCCTCCACTTT. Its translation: CASSRDRAYSPLHF.

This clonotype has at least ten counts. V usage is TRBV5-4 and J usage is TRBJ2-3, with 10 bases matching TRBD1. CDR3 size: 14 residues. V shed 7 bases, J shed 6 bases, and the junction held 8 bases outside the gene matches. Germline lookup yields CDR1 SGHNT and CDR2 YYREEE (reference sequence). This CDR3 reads CASGDRGRLDTQYF. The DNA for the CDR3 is TGTGCCAGCGGGGACAGGGGTCGCCTTGATACGCAGTATTTT.

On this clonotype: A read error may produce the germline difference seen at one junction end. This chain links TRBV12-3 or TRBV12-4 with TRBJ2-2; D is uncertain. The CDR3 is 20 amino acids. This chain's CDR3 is CVSSFRWRFVAGSNTGELFF. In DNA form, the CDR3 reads TGTGTCAGCAGTTTTCGGTGGAGATTCGTGGCTGGTTCGAACACCGGGGAGCTGTTTTTT.

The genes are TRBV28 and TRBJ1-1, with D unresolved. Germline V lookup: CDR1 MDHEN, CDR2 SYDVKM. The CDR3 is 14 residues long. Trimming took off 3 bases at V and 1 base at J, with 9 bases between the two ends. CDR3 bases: TGTGCCAGCAGTTTCTTTGTGTGGAACACTGAAGCTTTCTTT. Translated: CASSFFVWNTEAFF.

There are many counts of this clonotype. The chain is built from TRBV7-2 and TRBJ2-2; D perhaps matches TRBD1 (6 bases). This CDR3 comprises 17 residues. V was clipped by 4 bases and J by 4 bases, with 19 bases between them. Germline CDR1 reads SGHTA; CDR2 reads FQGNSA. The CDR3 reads CASSSRVTGYGTGELFF. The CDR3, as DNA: TGTGCCAGCAGCTCTAGGGTAACAGGGTATGGCACCGGGGAGCTGTTTTTT.